This T cell receptor beta chain derives from a study of blood T cell repertoires in COVID-19. Sequencing used immunoSEQ multiplex PCR; TCRdb keeps in-frame clones, though not all of them. This sample has tens of thousands of clones; approximately 80% occur once, and the top ten carry less than 9.5%. The CDR3 extends over 15 amino acids. Germline V gene lookup returns CDR1 LNHDA and CDR2 SQIVND (reference sequence). Trimming took 3 bases from V and 4 from J, leaving 15 bases between them. This TCR came from a man aged 40-50 years with acute or convalescent COVID-19. The chain combines TRBV19 with TRBJ2-5; weak D call: TRBD1 (7 bases). Material for sequencing was peripheral blood. In DNA, the CDR3 is TGTGCCAGTAGTATTCCAGGGGGGCAGGGAGAGACCCAGTACTTC. It codes for CASSIPGGQGETQYF.